This entry concerns a single T cell receptor beta chain. A junction end diverges from the germline sequence, so it may reflect a read error. The entry originates in a study of blood T cell repertoires in COVID-19. Assay used: immunoSEQ multiplex PCR; TCRdb lists only in-frame clones, some missing. There are hundreds of thousands of clones in the sample; more than 85% occur only once, and approximately 4.2% lies in the top ten. Looked up from germline, CDR1 is DFQATT and CDR2 is SNEGSKA (reference sequence). The CDR3 runs 10 residues. Sequencing input: PBMCs or T cells enriched from blood (not recorded which). This TCR was recovered from a woman between 25 and 40 years old who had recovered from COVID-19. This chain joins TRBV20-1 and TRBJ1-2; D possibly corresponds to TRBD1 (5 bases). Here the CDR3 reads CSARDPRVIF. Here the CDR3 DNA reads TGCAGTGCTAGAGATCCCAGGGTTATTTTC.